What follows are 28 T cell receptor beta chains derived from one specimen sequenced in a study of metastatic and nonmetastatic thyroid tumors. All patients were untreated before thyroid surgery. From the PCR reads, TCRdb re-called clones with MiXCR. The sample contains about 69,000 clones, 14% of which appear only once. The sample taken for sequencing was blood. The receptors derive from a male donor with papillary thyroid cancer or a benign thyroid nodule (not recorded which). Some clones in this sample may be carry-over from other donors' samples.

This clone has ten or more counts. In nucleotides, the CDR3 is TGTGCCTGGAGTGTAATGGTCTCTGAGCAGTTCTTC. This gives the protein CAWSVMVSEQFF. The V gene is TRBV30, the J gene TRBJ2-1; D not resolved. The V gene lost 0 bases and the J gene lost 9 bases, with 9 bases spanning the gap. Germline-derived CDR1 and CDR2 are GTSNPN and SVGIG (reference sequence). The CDR3 is 12 amino acids. Full variable domain (missing parts from reference TRBV30 and TRBJ2-1): SQTIHQWPATLVQPVGSPLSLECTVEGTSNPNLYWYRQAAGRGLQLLFYSVGIGQISSEVPQNLSASRPQDRQFILSSKKLLLSDSGFYLCAWSVMVSEQFFGPGTRLTVL.

This clone came up many times. The chain uses TRBV7-6 and TRBJ2-7, with D perhaps matching TRBD2 (6 bases). V was cut by 5 bases and J by 0 bases, with 14 bases left in between. The CDR3 is 15 amino acids. Per the germline V gene, CDR1 is SGHVS and CDR2 is FNYEAQ. This chain's CDR3 is CASSTGLSSSYEQYF. In nucleotides, the CDR3 is TGTGCCAGCAGCACGGGACTTTCCAGCTCCTACGAGCAGTACTTC.

The sample holds many counts of this clone. CDR3 sequence reads: CASSDRDYYTGELFF. In DNA form, the CDR3 reads TGTGCCAGCAGTGACCGGGACTATTACACCGGGGAGCTGTTTTTT. The chain has TRBV2 and TRBJ2-2; 7 bases match TRBD2. The trim removed 3 bases at V and 3 bases at J, leaving 4 bases unmatched. Germline values: CDR1 SNHLY, CDR2 FYNNEI. This CDR3 contains 15 residues. Using reference TRBV2 and TRBJ2-2 for the parts outside the CDR3, the full variable domain is EPEVTQTPSHQVTQMGQEVILRCVPISNHLYFYWYRQILGQKVEFLVSFYNNEISEKSEIFDDQFSVERPDGSNFTLKIRSTKLEDSAMYFCASSDRDYYTGELFFGEGSRLTVL.

This clone was recorded many times. This chain links TRBV11-1 with TRBJ2-3; TRBD2 matches 10 bases. The CDR3 loop spans 17 amino acids. With V trimmed by 3 bases and J by 6 bases, 12 bases remained unmatched. Germline V gene lookup returns CDR1 SGHAT and CDR2 FQDESV (reference sequence). CDR3 nucleotides: TGTGCCAGCAGCTTTCTTCAGGGCCAGCGGGAGGGGGATACGCAGTATTTT. This sequence encodes CASSFLQGQREGDTQYF.

Comment on this clone: Since a much larger clone is just one base distant, this may be a read error. This CDR3 is also generated by other DNA sequences in the sample. The V call is TRBV2, the J call TRBJ1-4, with D possibly TRBD1 on 5 matching bases. The V and J ends lost 8 bases and 6 bases respectively, with 13 bases between them. CDR3 length equals 13 residues. In germline, CDR1 is SNHLY, CDR2 FYNNEI. This CDR3 is CASSTGRYEKLFF. The CDR3 DNA reads TGTGCCAGCTCTACGGGGCGCTATGAAAAACTGTTTTTT.

This clone appeared many times. This chain links TRBV6-2 or TRBV6-3 with TRBJ1-2; no reliable D call. The germline V gene encodes CDR1 MNHEY and CDR2 SVGEGT. The V and J ends lost 4 bases and 2 bases respectively, with 14 bases between them. The CDR3 loop spans 15 amino acids. CDR3 in amino acids: CASSSTGNGNYGYTF. The CDR3 region has the DNA TGTGCCAGCAGTTCTACCGGGAACGGAAACTATGGCTACACCTTC.

This clone was counted many times. The gene calls are TRBV5-1 and TRBJ2-2; possible D gene TRBD2, 6 bases. The V gene's germline CDR1 is SGHRS and CDR2 YFSETQ. V was pared by 1 base and J by 3 bases, with 10 bases between. CDR3 length equals 15 residues. The CDR3 loop is CASSLYAGHTGELFF. DNA for the CDR3: TGCGCCAGCAGCTTGTACGCGGGACACACCGGGGAGCTGTTTTTT.

This clone was counted many times. This chain uses TRBV20-1 with TRBJ2-3, with D perhaps given as TRBD1 or TRBD2 (5 bases each). CDR3 length: 15 amino acids. V was shortened by 8 bases and J by 2 bases, with 20 bases between the two germline ends. The germline V gene has CDR1 DFQATT and CDR2 SNEGSKA (reference sequence). The DNA of the CDR3 is TGCAGTCTCCATTTATCTGGGGACCCCACAGATACGCAGTATTTT. This codes for CSLHLSGDPTDTQYF.

This clone has only a few counts. The chain recombines TRBV19 with TRBJ2-5; D is possibly TRBD2 (5 bases). The ends were cut back, 0 bases at V and 8 bases at J, with 10 bases in the middle. Looked up from germline, CDR1 is LNHDA and CDR2 is SQIVND (reference sequence). The CDR3 is made up of 13 amino acids. CDR3 nucleotides: TGTGCCAGTAGTATAGACGGAGGAGATACCCAGTACTTC. Its protein is CASSIDGGDTQYF. The full variable domain, rest sourced from reference TRBV19 and TRBJ2-5, is DGGITQSPKYLFRKEGQNVTLSCEQNLNHDAMYWYRQDPGQGLRLIYYSQIVNDFQKGDIAEGYSVSREKKESFPLTVTSAQKNPTAFYLCASSIDGGDTQYFGPGTRLLVL.

This clone was recorded at least ten times. This may stem from a read error, because a much larger clone lies one nucleotide away. The chain combines TRBV20-1 with TRBJ2-1, with 7 bases lining up with TRBD2. J was trimmed by 2 bases and V by 4 bases; bases with no gene match: 2. The V gene's germline CDR1 is DFQATT and CDR2 SNEGSKA (reference sequence). This CDR3 spans 13 amino acids. CDR3 loop: CSATSGTYNEQFF. The CDR3 coding sequence is TGCAGTGCTACGAGCGGGACCTACAATGAGCAGTTCTTC.

Of note for this clone: Possible read error: a much larger clone is one base away. The chain uses TRBV29-1 and TRBJ1-2, with no clear D. Trimming took 0 bases from V and 8 from J, leaving 7 bases between them. Germline lookup yields CDR1 SQVTM and CDR2 ANQGSEA. The length of the CDR3 is 11 residues. CDR3 DNA: TGCAGCGTTGAAGATTGGCGAGGCTACACCTTC. It translates to CSVEDWRGYTF.

Ten or more counts support this clone. The chain is built from TRBV20-1 and TRBJ2-1, with TRBD2 identical over 9 bases. Germline V gene data show CDR1 as DFQATT and CDR2 as SNEGSKA (reference sequence). The CDR3 extends over 15 amino acids. The V segment lost 5 bases and the J segment 1 base; nucleotides outside the gene matches: 6. Here the CDR3 reads CSAPWSGRSYNEQFF. DNA of the CDR3: TGCAGTGCTCCCTGGAGCGGGAGGTCCTACAATGAGCAGTTCTTC.

This clone was recorded many times. The chain combines TRBV27 with TRBJ2-3, with 13 bases matching TRBD2. CDR1 and CDR2 from the germline V gene are MNHEY and SMNVEV (reference sequence). V was pared by 2 bases and J by 13 bases, with 15 bases of the junction left unmatched. The CDR3 consists of 17 residues. CDR3 sequence (DNA): TGTGCCAGCAGTTTACTAACAGGGACTAGCGGGATCATGGTGGAGTATTTT. Its translation is CASSLLTGTSGIMVEYF.

This clone appeared many times. The V and J genes are TRBV20-1 and TRBJ2-7; no clear D. CDR1 and CDR2 (germline): DFQATT, SNEGSKA (reference sequence). Trimming removed 1 base from V and 2 bases from J, with 6 bases in between. The CDR3 loop spans 12 amino acids. The CDR3 DNA sequence: TGCAGTGCTAGAGTATCAGCCTACGAGCAGTACGTC. Amino acid sequence: CSARVSAYEQYV.

This clone was counted many times. The genes are TRBV14 and TRBJ2-7, with D perhaps TRBD1 (6 bases). The CDR3 spans 13 residues. Trimming pared 0 bases from V and 6 bases from J, leaving 9 bases between. Germline lookup yields CDR1 SGHDN and CDR2 FVKESK. The DNA for the CDR3 is TGTGCCAGCAGCCAAGAGGCCAGGGGCGAGCAGTACGTC. Its protein product is CASSQEARGEQYV.

This clone was seen ten or more times. The chain recombines TRBV4-1 with TRBJ2-4; the D is unclear. The germline V gene encodes CDR1 MGHRA and CDR2 YSYEKL. Trimming pared 0 bases from V and 5 bases from J, leaving 2 bases between. This CDR3 spans 12 amino acids. The CDR3 bases are TGCGCCAGCAGCCAAGAACAAAACATTCAGTACTTC. Amino acids: CASSQEQNIQYF.

In this sample, this clone turned up many times. The gene calls are TRBV5-1 and TRBJ1-5; D gene ambiguous. CDR1 SGHRS and CDR2 YFSETQ come from the germline V gene. Trimming pared 0 bases from V and 6 bases from J, leaving 10 bases between. CDR3 length: 14 amino acids. The CDR3 nucleotides read TGCGCCAGCAGCTTGGAGGGCACTGGTCAGCCCCAGCATTTT. The encoded protein is CASSLEGTGQPQHF.

This sequence joins TRBV20-1 and TRBJ2-7, with 8 bases aligning to TRBD2. There are 15 residues in the CDR3. V trimming: 5 bases; J trimming: 3 bases; junction bases outside the gene matches: 12. CDR1 is DFQATT, CDR2 SNEGSKA, per germline (reference sequence). The CDR3 spells CSAPPGGGGHYEQYF. CDR3 sequence (DNA): TGCAGTGCTCCACCGGGGGGGGGAGGTCACTACGAGCAGTACTTC.

This clone was detected many times. The CDR3 spells CASTPGGGLQTQYF. CDR3 in DNA: TGTGCCAGTACCCCTGGGGGCGGGTTGCAGACCCAGTACTTC. This rearrangement joins TRBV19 to TRBJ2-5, with D possibly TRBD1 on 6 matching bases. CDR1 is LNHDA and CDR2 is SQIVND in the germline V gene (reference sequence). V was pared by 7 bases and J by 6 bases, with 18 bases between. The CDR3 has 14 amino acids.

In this sample, this clone turned up many times. This chain links TRBV5-1 with TRBJ2-5; no firm D call. V lost 2 bases to trimming and J lost 5 bases, with 10 bases between them. The CDR3 totals 13 residues. Germline loops: CDR1 SGHRS, CDR2 YFSETQ. The CDR3 here is CASSFVVRETQYF. The CDR3 nucleotides are TGCGCCAGCAGCTTTGTAGTCCGGGAGACCCAGTACTTC.

V is TRBV10-3 and J is TRBJ2-7; D is ambiguous. Germline values: CDR1 ENHRY, CDR2 SYGVKD. There are 13 residues in the CDR3. Trimming pared 2 bases from V and 6 bases from J, leaving 11 bases between. The CDR3: CAISEVASGEQYV. In nucleotides, the CDR3 is TGTGCCATCAGTGAGGTGGCCTCCGGCGAGCAGTACGTC.

This clone was picked up many times. The chain carries TRBV12-3 or TRBV12-4 and TRBJ1-6; D remains unclear. V lost 8 bases, J lost 8 bases, and 22 bases lay in between. The CDR3 spans 16 residues. This CDR3 reads CASRFRRKSSDSPLHF. DNA for the CDR3: TGTGCCAGCCGCTTTCGGAGAAAGTCCTCCGATTCACCCCTCCACTTT.

There are many counts of this clone. The chain couples TRBV28 to TRBJ2-5; 10 positions agree with TRBD1. The CDR3 has 15 residues. Germline-derived CDR1 and CDR2 are MDHEN and SYDVKM. After removal of 1 base from V and 5 bases from J, the junction contained 4 bases not matched to a gene. Here the CDR3 reads CASSLYDRGHETQYF. The CDR3 bases are TGTGCCAGCAGTTTATACGACAGGGGGCACGAGACCCAGTACTTC.

In regard to this clone: A junction end diverges from the germline sequence, so it may reflect a read error. V and J are TRBV18 and TRBJ2-5; D unclear. Germline loops: CDR1 KGHSH, CDR2 LQKENI. The CDR3 contains 14 residues. The CDR3 sequence is CASSPHHGLETQYF. CDR3 coding DNA: TGTGCAAGCTCACCACACCATGGGTTGGAGACCCAGTACTTC.

Note on this clone: This may be a read error, as it is one base from a much larger clone. The chain carries TRBV29-1 and TRBJ1-1; no firm D call. This CDR3 contains 11 residues. Germline V gene data show CDR1 as SQVTM and CDR2 as ANQGSEA. In nucleotides, the CDR3 is TGCAGCGTTGCATCCGGAGTATGGGCTTTATTT. Translation gives CSVASGVWALF.

In this sample, this clone turned up many times. V is TRBV28 and J is TRBJ1-3, with D unresolved. This CDR3 contains 13 residues. Germline CDR1 MDHEN, CDR2 SYDVKM. V was trimmed by 2 bases and J by 0 bases, leaving 2 bases between them. The CDR3 sequence is CASSLSSGNTIYF. CDR3 bases: TGTGCCAGCAGTTTAAGCTCTGGAAACACCATATATTTT.

The sample holds many counts of this clone. This chain joins TRBV12-3 or TRBV12-4 and TRBJ1-2; D gene uncertain. V was pared by 1 base and J by 5 bases, with 8 bases between. The CDR3 is made up of 13 amino acids. CDR3 amino acids: CASSLGSNYGYTF. The CDR3 DNA follows: TGTGCCAGCAGTTTAGGCTCCAATTATGGCTACACCTTC.

This clone was counted many times. The rearrangement uses TRBV28 and TRBJ1-1; D is undetermined. This CDR3 is built from 12 residues. V was shortened by 6 bases and J by 7 bases, with 12 bases between the two germline ends. Germline values: CDR1 MDHEN, CDR2 SYDVKM. CDR3 region: CASRYGSSEAFF. The DNA for the CDR3 is TGTGCCAGCAGATACGGAAGTAGTGAAGCTTTCTTT.